A selection of T cell receptor beta chains follows, all from one sample in a study of shared clonotypes between healthy human individuals. The assay was immunoSEQ multiplex PCR, and TCRdb's table has in-frame clones only and misses some. The table includes roughly 1,100,000 clones, about three quarters detected once. The sequenced sample consisted of memory CD4+ T cells sorted from blood. The receptors originated from a man aged 18 to 30 in good health. Each CDR3 is given with its conserved first and last residue.

v_call	cdr3_aa
TRBV7-8	CASSLGGGKNYGYTF
TRBV28	CASSSPDVSNQPQHF
TRBV7-9	CASSPKGSYEQYF
TRBV21-1	CASSNGGPKSEQYF
TRBV30	CAWSVKDRGVYGYTF
TRBV30	CAWSDGKPNTEAFF
TRBV6-1	CASTRGGQGSYEQYF
TRBV27	CASSLLAGATGELFF
TRBV2	CASSDVMGRQGVYEQYF
TRBV2	CASRGEYEKLFF
TRBV10-3	CAISGQGNTEAFF
TRBV7-7	CARGGHRAGNTIYF
TRBV10-1	CASSDSGSSYNEQFF
TRBV2	CASVIHYGYTF
TRBV7-6	CASSLVSGTGGTGWEKLFF
TRBV28	CASSRSGLTYEQYF
TRBV7-8	CASSQGVAGNTIYF
TRBV5-6	CASSPGTGQGRTEAFF
TRBV28	CASRPTAKTGELFF
TRBV28	CASSSSRLAGVGEQYF
TRBV7-9	CASSPRWREGYEQYF
TRBV2	CASSEAGQGDYGYTF
TRBV13	CASSPKRGYEQYF
TRBV6-6	CASRRSTGVDLYGYTF
TRBV2	CASGSTGFQETQYF
TRBV5-4	CASSQLSGTGLYEQYF
TRBV10-3	CASRDPNTEAFF
TRBV11-2	CASSLVLGTEAFF
TRBV5-1	CASSLGQGGEKLFF
TRBV9	CASSVAASSITDTQYF
TRBV7-8	CASSPGLADQTQYF
TRBV30	CAWSSNFETQYF
TRBV19	CASRQPNQPQHF
TRBV18	CASALTGGYEQYF
TRBV6-1	CASSPGYGYTF
TRBV9	CASSVSGHTGELFF
TRBV6-1	CASSEQGSSGSGANVLTF
TRBV28	CASSRRRYVGYTF
TRBV10-3	CAISERTGVEQYF
TRBV5-6	CASSLISTDTQYF
TRBV7-9	CASSPDLSNTEAFF
TRBV2	CASSAETVRAFF
TRBV6-5	CASSYSIGGGEKLFF
TRBV7-2	CALGDRDHYGYTF
TRBV2	CASSRRDTQYF
TRBV7-8	CASSLGLAGGQETQYF
TRBV5-8	CASSLGPDISYEQYF
TRBV7-9	CASSLAPVNTEAFF
TRBV5-1	CASSLTGSYNEQFF
TRBV5-1	CASSPGGRTYNEQFF